This section outlines one T cell receptor beta chain sequence together with its context. The source of the sample is a study of cytomegalovirus exposure and HLA in healthy donors. Primers included in the PCR were 60 Vbeta and 13 Jbeta primers. Clones were sequenced by immunoSEQ multiplex PCR, and TCRdb holds only the in-frame ones, with some missing. The table shows more than 85,000 clones, with roughly 80% occurring only once. The CDR3 contains 15 residues. V was shortened by 4 bases and J by 1 base, with 13 bases between the two germline ends. Per the germline V gene, CDR1 is SGHNT and CDR2 is YENEEA.

The V and J genes are TRBV11-3 and TRBJ2-5, with D tentatively TRBD1 (6 bases). Sequencing was performed on PBMCs. This clonotype was sampled from a male donor in good health and CMV-seropositive. This CDR3 reads CASSSRGDLQETQYF. CDR3 coding DNA: TGTGCCAGCAGCTCCAGGGGCGATCTCCAAGAGACCCAGTACTTC.